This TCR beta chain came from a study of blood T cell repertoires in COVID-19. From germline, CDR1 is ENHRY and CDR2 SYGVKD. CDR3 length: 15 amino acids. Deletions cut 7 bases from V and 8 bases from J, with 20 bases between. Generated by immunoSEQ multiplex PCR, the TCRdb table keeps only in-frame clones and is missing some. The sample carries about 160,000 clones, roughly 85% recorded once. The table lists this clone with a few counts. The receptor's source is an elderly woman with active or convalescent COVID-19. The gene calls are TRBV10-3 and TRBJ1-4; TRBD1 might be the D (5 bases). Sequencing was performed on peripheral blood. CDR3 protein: CAINAGLGQREKLFF. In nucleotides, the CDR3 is TGTGCCATCAATGCCGGGCTGGGGCAACGCGAAAAACTGTTTTTT.